The T cell receptor (beta chain) under discussion was sequenced for a study of glioma-infiltrating T cells. Study results and limitations: Very few CDR3 sequences were shared between tissue and blood. Gliomas, especially low-grade, showed above-expected tissue-blood divergence; non-neoplastic patients showed below.

Germline values: CDR1 LNHDA, CDR2 SQIVND (reference sequence). The CDR3 runs to 15 residues. Trimming pared 4 bases from V and 1 base from J, leaving 13 bases between. TCR alpha and beta CDR3 regions were amplified from RNA using iRepertoire nested multiplex PCR. Tissue mRNA or PBMC total RNA, roughly 100-400 ng, went into one-step reverse transcription and amplification. MiXCR, applied by TCRdb to the multiplex PCR reads, yields one record per CDR3 protein. The sample records roughly 20,000 distinct CDR3 sequences, just under 25% being singletons. Worth noting for this clonotype: Its target is unknown.

Sequenced input: glioma tissue, nonneoplastic brain tissue, or PBMCs (not recorded which). The receptor was isolated from a human donor with low-grade glioma or glioblastoma, undergoing nonglioma brain surgery, or in good health (not recorded which). The V gene is TRBV19, the J gene TRBJ2-5, with D perhaps given as TRBD1 or TRBD2 (5 bases each). CDR3 in amino acids: CASSRGTSGQETQYF. The DNA for the CDR3 is TGTGCCAGTAGTAGAGGGACCTCGGGCCAAGAGACCCAGTACTTC.